What follows are 17 T cell receptor beta chains derived from one specimen sequenced in a study of blood T cell repertoires in COVID-19 (dated by TCRdb to about 2020). Libraries were made using the immunoSEQ multiplex PCR assay. TCRdb retrieved this table from immuneACCESS and kept in-frame rearrangements only. Not all clones are present; in checked studies, unresolved V genes account for under half, and no reason is known for the remainder. The sample data list approximately 240,000 clones, and about four fifths of these were observed just once. The ten largest clones capture about 2.4% of the sample. The specimen sequenced was peripheral blood. All receptors come from a woman aged 60-75 years with acute or convalescent COVID-19.

With respect to this clone: The same CDR3 can be traced to other DNA sequences in this sample. J is TRBJ1-2 and V is TRBV28, with a weak D call TRBD1 (5 bases). The CDR3 loop spans 13 amino acids. Per the germline V gene, CDR1 is MDHEN and CDR2 is SYDVKM. Trimming cost V 9 bases and J 3 bases, with 14 bases left between them. CDR3 DNA: TGTGCCAGTAGTCTTTCGGGGGACTATGGCTACACCTTC. This sequence encodes CASSLSGDYGYTF.

CDR3 DNA: TGTGCCAGCAGTGAACCCACGGGGAGCTATCAGCCCCAGCATTTT. Protein product: CASSEPTGSYQPQHF. V gene TRBV6-1 combines with J gene TRBJ1-5, with no clear D. This CDR3 is built from 15 residues. Per the germline V gene, CDR1 is MNHNS and CDR2 is SASEGT. Trimming took off 2 bases at V and 5 bases at J, with 13 bases between the two ends.

The chain joins TRBV5-1 to TRBJ1-2; 7 positions match TRBD1. V was pared by 2 bases and J by 6 bases, with 4 bases of the junction left unmatched. The CDR3 consists of 13 residues. CDR1 is SGHRS and CDR2 is YFSETQ in the germline V gene. CDR3 in DNA: TGCGCCAGCAGCTTAGACAGGGCGGATGGCTACACCTTC. It specifies CASSLDRADGYTF.

The V gene is TRBV28, the J gene TRBJ1-2; 7 bases agree with TRBD1. Germline V gene data show CDR1 as MDHEN and CDR2 as SYDVKM. CDR3 length: 15 amino acids. The V and J ends lost 1 base and 1 base, in that order; junction bases with no gene match: 3. The CDR3 sequence: CASSLSPGGNYGYTF. In DNA, the CDR3 is TGTGCCAGCAGTTTATCCCCAGGGGGTAACTATGGCTACACCTTC.

CDR3 residues: CASTKRGSTADTQYF. CDR3 sequence (DNA): TGTGCCAGCACTAAACGGGGAAGCACGGCAGATACGCAGTATTTT. This sequence joins TRBV5-8 and TRBJ2-3, with D perhaps matching TRBD2 (5 bases). Looked up from germline, CDR1 is SGHTS and CDR2 is YDEGEE. The CDR3 totals 15 residues. Trimming shortened V by 6 bases and J by 4 bases, and 18 bases separated the two germline ends.

This clone was observed a few times. V is TRBV11-3 and J is TRBJ1-2; 8 bases are a match to TRBD1. Germline CDR1 reads SGHNT; CDR2 reads YENEEA. The CDR3 is 15 residues long. With 0 bases clipped from V and 2 bases from J, the junction kept 2 bases outside the gene matches. The CDR3 is CASSLDWTGNYGYTF. CDR3 nucleotide sequence: TGTGCCAGCAGCTTAGATTGGACAGGGAACTATGGCTACACCTTC.

This rearrangement joins TRBV6-5 to TRBJ2-5, with TRBD2 matching 13 bases. The CDR3 extends over 15 amino acids. Germline lookup yields CDR1 MNHEY and CDR2 SVGAGI. V lost 7 bases and J lost 1; bases outside the gene matches: 3. CDR3 in DNA: TGTGCCAGCAAGACTAGCGGGGGGATCCAAGAGACCCAGTACTTC. Translation gives CASKTSGGIQETQYF.

This clone was seen a few times. The CDR3 spells CASTPTGDRVSPLHF. CDR3 sequence (DNA): TGTGCCAGCACCCCGACTGGGGACAGGGTCTCACCCCTCCACTTT. V gene TRBV25-1 combines with J gene TRBJ1-6; 9 bases map to TRBD1. Germline V CDR1 and CDR2: MGHDK, SYGVNS. The V gene end was trimmed by 7 bases and the J gene end by 10 bases; junction bases not matched to a gene: 11. CDR3 size: 15 residues. The whole variable domain, filled in from reference TRBV25-1 and TRBJ1-6, reads EADIYQTPRYLVIGTGKKITLECSQTMGHDKMYWYQQDPGMELHLIHYSYGVNSTEKGDLSSESTVSRIRTEHFPLTLESARPSHTSQYLCASTPTGDRVSPLHFGNGTRLTVT.

V and J are TRBV5-4 and TRBJ1-2; 9 bases match TRBD1. V gave up 5 bases and J gave up 4 bases; unmatched junction bases: 6. Germline lookup yields CDR1 SGHNT and CDR2 YYREEE (reference sequence). The CDR3 consists of 14 residues. This chain's CDR3 is CASRGQGSLYGYTF. Here the CDR3 DNA reads TGTGCCAGCAGAGGACAGGGGAGTCTCTATGGCTACACCTTC.

The chain uses TRBV28 and TRBJ2-7; weak D call: TRBD2 (6 bases). The CDR3 contains 14 residues. Germline V CDR1 and CDR2: MDHEN, SYDVKM. V lost 7 bases, J lost 2 bases, and 15 bases lay in between. The CDR3 protein is CASKSRDFPYEQYF. DNA of the CDR3: TGTGCCAGCAAATCCCGGGACTTTCCCTACGAGCAGTACTTC.

V and J are TRBV29-1 and TRBJ1-1; 7 bases line up with TRBD1. After removal of 6 bases from V and 1 base from J, the junction contained 5 bases not matched to a gene. Germline V gene sequence: CDR1 SQVTM, CDR2 ANQGSEA. CDR3 length: 13 amino acids. As DNA, the CDR3 is TGCAGCGTCGACAGGGACAAGAACACTGAAGCTTTCTTT. It is translated as CSVDRDKNTEAFF. The complete variable domain, with remaining parts taken from reference TRBV29-1 and TRBJ1-1, reads SAVISQKPSRDICQRGTSLTIQCQVDSQVTMMFWYRQQPGQSLTLIATANQGSEATYESGFVIDKFPISRPNLTFSTLTVSNMSPEDSSIYLCSVDRDKNTEAFFGQGTRLTVV.

The J gene is TRBJ2-7, the V gene TRBV7-2, with D possibly TRBD2 on 5 matching bases. The CDR3 contains 13 residues. V was cut by 0 bases and J by 4 bases, with 7 bases left in between. In germline, CDR1 is SGHTA, CDR2 FQGNSA. Here the CDR3 DNA reads TGTGCCAGCAGCTTAGCGGGGAGTTACGAGCAGTACTTC. Residues: CASSLAGSYEQYF.

The rearrangement uses TRBV5-4 and TRBJ2-4; D is perhaps TRBD1 (5 bases). With 0 bases removed from V and 1 base from J, the gap between germline ends came to 5 bases. This CDR3 region has 14 residues. The germline V gene encodes CDR1 SGHNT and CDR2 YYREEE (reference sequence). The chain's CDR3 is CASSLDRAKNIQYF. The CDR3, as DNA: TGTGCCAGCAGCTTGGACAGGGCCAAAAACATTCAGTACTTC.

This clone was seen only once. The gene calls are TRBV12-3 or TRBV12-4 and TRBJ2-7; a possible D gene is TRBD1 (6 bases). The CDR3 loop spans 13 amino acids. V was shortened by 10 bases and J by 2 bases, with 15 bases between the two germline ends. The CDR3 is CATKARDTYEQYF. CDR3 DNA: TGTGCCACCAAAGCCCGGGACACCTACGAGCAGTACTTC.

V is TRBV3-1 (or the pseudogene TRBV3-2) and J is TRBJ1-2, with D perhaps TRBD1 (5 bases). The V gene's germline CDR1 is LGHDT and CDR2 YNNKEL (reference sequence). Trimming stripped 1 base from V and 4 bases from J, with 22 bases between. The CDR3 spans 18 residues. DNA for the CDR3: TGTGCCAGCAGCCAAGGGCTTCAGGGCCCGAAGATTTCCTATGGCTACACCTTC. Its protein product is CASSQGLQGPKISYGYTF.

As DNA, the CDR3 is TGTGCCACCAGCAGAGATCAAGCCAGGGGGTTGACAGATACGCAGTATTTT. Translating it yields CATSRDQARGLTDTQYF. The chain is built from TRBV15 and TRBJ2-3; 7 bases are a match to TRBD1. Germline V lookup: CDR1 LNHNV, CDR2 YYDKDF (reference sequence). Germline trimming cut 0 bases from V and 3 bases from J; bases unmatched to any gene: 9. CDR3 size: 17 residues.

This clone has just a few counts. The CDR3 loop reads CASRRDSPNPQHF. The CDR3 DNA reads as TGTGCCAGCAGGCGGGACAGCCCTAATCCCCAGCATTTT. The genes are TRBV6-5 and TRBJ1-5; 7 positions agree with TRBD1. The CDR3 consists of 13 residues. Trimming cost V 6 bases and J 10 bases; bases outside gene matches: 9. Germline V gene lookup returns CDR1 MNHEY and CDR2 SVGAGI.